The 32 T cell receptor beta chains given below trace back to one sample, sequenced in a study of OX40 agonist ivuxolimab in advanced cancers. Clones were sequenced by immunoSEQ multiplex PCR, and TCRdb holds only the in-frame ones, with some missing. The sample has about 94,000 clones; roughly 94% are singletons. The specimen comprised CD4+ or CD8+ T cells sorted from blood, sampled in a trial of the OX40 agonist ivuxolimab. These receptors all stem from an adult with an advanced solid tumor such as melanoma, head and neck, liver or kidney cancer.

This sequence joins TRBV18 and TRBJ2-7, with D tentatively TRBD1 (5 bases). The CDR3 covers 15 residues. The germline V and J ends were trimmed by 0 bases and 6 bases, with 15 bases remaining between them. CDR1 and CDR2 (germline): KGHSH, LQKENI. CDR3 nucleotides: TGTGCCAGCTCACCACCTAACCAGGGCCGAAGCGAGCAGTACTTC. This gives the protein CASSPPNQGRSEQYF.

The V gene is TRBV4-1, the J gene TRBJ2-6; perhaps D is TRBD1 or TRBD2 (6 bases each). The CDR3 runs to 20 residues. V was clipped by 3 bases and J by 1 base, with 22 bases between them. Germline-derived CDR1 and CDR2 are MGHRA and YSYEKL. CDR3 sequence reads: CASSHIGLGGVRSGANVLTF. The CDR3 DNA follows: TGCGCCAGCAGCCATATCGGGCTGGGGGGCGTGAGGTCTGGGGCCAACGTCCTGACTTTC.

The CDR3 bases are TGCGCCAGCAGCTATCGACAGAACACTGAAGCTTTCTTT. Amino acids: CASSYRQNTEAFF. V and J are TRBV4-3 and TRBJ1-1; D gene unclear. The V and J ends lost 5 bases and 1 base respectively, with 8 bases between them. The CDR3 runs to 13 residues. The germline CDR1 and CDR2 sequences are LGHNA and YSLEER.

This chain links TRBV11-3 with TRBJ2-1, with D possibly being TRBD2 (5 bases). This CDR3 is 16 amino acids long. CDR1 and CDR2 (germline): SGHNT, YENEEA. Trimming stripped 5 bases from V and 0 bases from J, with 14 bases between. The CDR3 nucleotides read TGTGCCAGCAGCCCCACCGGGGTAAACTCCTACAATGAGCAGTTCTTC. Translated: CASSPTGVNSYNEQFF.

The chain couples TRBV25-1 to TRBJ2-5, with D tentatively TRBD2 (6 bases). The J call may be wrong; the DNA end is better matched by TRBJ2-7. The CDR3 totals 14 residues. CDR1 is MGHDK, CDR2 SYGVNS, per germline. The CDR3, as DNA: TGTGCCAGCATCCCAGGAGGGTCCCCTTACGAGCAGTACTTC. Translated: CASIPGGSPYEQYF.

The gene calls are TRBV27 and TRBJ1-1; tentative D call: TRBD1 (6 bases). CDR3 size: 16 residues. Looked up from germline, CDR1 is MNHEY and CDR2 is SMNVEV (reference sequence). V lost 0 bases and J lost 4, with 15 bases in between. In DNA form, the CDR3 reads TGTGCCAGCAGTTTATCGGGGTGGGGAGGGGGCACTGAAGCTTTCTTT. Protein sequence: CASSLSGWGGGTEAFF.

V usage is TRBV28 and J usage is TRBJ1-5; D is unresolved. The germline V gene encodes CDR1 MDHEN and CDR2 SYDVKM. Trimming removed 7 bases at V and 2 bases at J, with 3 bases between. The CDR3 totals 11 residues. This chain's CDR3 is CASNGNQPQHF. In nucleotides, the CDR3 is TGTGCCAGCAACGGCAATCAGCCCCAGCATTTT.

The rearrangement joins TRBV27 to TRBJ2-2, with 7 bases aligning to TRBD2. Losses at the gene ends were 2 bases for V and 6 bases for J; bases not matched to a gene: 9. CDR3 length: 16 amino acids. Germline V gene lookup returns CDR1 MNHEY and CDR2 SMNVEV (reference sequence). The CDR3 region is CASSLRSAGAPGELFF. In DNA form, the CDR3 reads TGTGCCAGCAGTTTAAGGTCGGCGGGAGCCCCCGGGGAGCTGTTTTTT.

V and J are TRBV18 and TRBJ1-2; 7 positions agree with TRBD1. Trimming removed 2 bases from V and 7 bases from J; junction bases left unmatched: 13. The CDR3 has 16 amino acids. Germline V CDR1 and CDR2: KGHSH, LQKENI. The CDR3 sequence: CASSPTRTGPRGGYTF. CDR3 DNA sequence: TGTGCCAGCTCACCAACAAGGACAGGCCCCCGTGGTGGCTACACCTTC.

The chain's CDR3 is CASSQGTLFTDTQYF. CDR3 in DNA: TGTGCCAGCAGTCAGGGGACCCTGTTCACAGATACGCAGTATTTT. The chain is built from TRBV25-1 and TRBJ2-3; D may be TRBD1 (6 bases). This CDR3 region has 15 residues. V gave up 5 bases and J gave up 2 bases, with 14 bases separating them. CDR1 MGHDK and CDR2 SYGVNS come from the germline V gene.

In DNA form, the CDR3 reads TGTGCCAGCAGCTTGGGTAGCGGGAGTCCCACCTACGAGCAGTACTTC. The encoded protein is CASSLGSGSPTYEQYF. The chain is built from TRBV5-8 and TRBJ2-7; TRBD2 aligns across 9 bases. Germline CDR1 SGHTS, CDR2 YDEGEE. The junction had 6 bases not matched to a gene; V was cut back by 0 bases and J by 2 bases. The CDR3 contains 16 residues.

The CDR3 DNA follows: TGTGCCTCCGGGACTAGCGGGAGGACAGATACGCAGTATTTT. Its protein is CASGTSGRTDTQYF. The rearrangement joins TRBV28 to TRBJ2-3; TRBD2 matches at 15 bases. Germline V gives CDR1 MDHEN, CDR2 SYDVKM. CDR3 size: 14 residues. The ends lost 11 bases at V and 3 bases at J; junction bases unmatched: 3.

The chain carries TRBV19 and TRBJ1-5; D remains ambiguous. Germline loops: CDR1 LNHDA, CDR2 SQIVND (reference sequence). With 5 bases removed from V and 0 bases from J, the gap between germline ends came to 5 bases. This CDR3 region has 13 residues. The CDR3 is CASSRNSNQPQHF. In DNA, the CDR3 is TGTGCCAGTAGTCGAAATAGCAATCAGCCCCAGCATTTT.

This chain links TRBV19 with TRBJ1-5; TRBD1 is a possible D gene (6 bases). The CDR3 length is 14 residues. The V gene's germline CDR1 is LNHDA and CDR2 SQIVND (reference sequence). Trimming removed 5 bases from V and 5 bases from J, with 13 bases in between. The CDR3 bases are TGTGCCAGTAGTCCCAGGGGCTGGGATCAGCCCCAGCATTTT. The encoded protein is CASSPRGWDQPQHF.

The rearrangement joins TRBV19 to TRBJ1-4; D is ambiguous. CDR3 size: 13 residues. V was trimmed by 5 bases and J by 8 bases, leaving 12 bases between them. CDR1 LNHDA and CDR2 SQIVND come from the germline V gene (reference sequence). The CDR3 coding sequence is TGTGCCAGTAGTTGGGATATATACGAAAAACTGTTTTTT. Translated: CASSWDIYEKLFF.

The rearrangement joins TRBV5-5 to TRBJ2-3; TRBD1 or TRBD2 may be the D gene (5 bases each). V was shortened by 4 bases and J by 1 base, with 16 bases between the two germline ends. The CDR3 spans 16 residues. Germline V gene lookup returns CDR1 SGHKS and CDR2 YYEKEE (reference sequence). The CDR3 nucleotides read TGTGCCAGCAGCCTGGCGATCGGGACCGGCACAGATACGCAGTATTTT. Translation gives CASSLAIGTGTDTQYF.

CDR3 loop: CASSSSGTYGYTF. CDR3 nucleotide sequence: TGTGCCAGCAGTTCATCCGGGACCTATGGCTACACCTTC. This chain links TRBV6-1 with TRBJ1-2; the D gene is possibly TRBD1 (5 bases). This CDR3 comprises 13 residues. V was cut by 5 bases and J by 4 bases, with 11 bases left in between. Germline-derived CDR1 and CDR2 are MNHNS and SASEGT.

This clone was recorded once. This chain links TRBV6-1 with TRBJ2-5; D is possibly TRBD2 (5 bases). The CDR3 is made up of 15 amino acids. Trimming stripped 3 bases from V and 1 base from J, with 12 bases between. Looked up from germline, CDR1 is MNHNS and CDR2 is SASEGT. Written as DNA, the CDR3 is TGTGCCAGCAGTGAGAATCTTCTAGCCCAAGAGACCCAGTACTTC. This sequence encodes CASSENLLAQETQYF.

The V gene is TRBV7-2, the J gene TRBJ1-5, with a possible D match to TRBD1 (5 bases). The germline gives CDR1 SGHTA, CDR2 FQGNSA. The CDR3 runs to 14 residues. Trimming stripped 5 bases from V and 4 bases from J, with 12 bases between. The CDR3 DNA follows: TGTGCCAGCAGCCCGTCGACAGCTAATCAGCCCCAGCATTTT. Translated, it gives CASSPSTANQPQHF.

The rearrangement joins TRBV10-3 to TRBJ1-1; 9 bases are a match to TRBD1. V trimming: 7 bases; J trimming: 4 bases; junction bases outside the gene matches: 4. The length of the CDR3 is 13 residues. In germline, CDR1 is ENHRY, CDR2 SYGVKD. CDR3 protein: CAITGTGSTEAFF. Here the CDR3 DNA reads TGTGCCATCACAGGGACAGGGAGCACTGAAGCTTTCTTT.

The chain carries TRBV7-2 and TRBJ1-1; D uncertain. Trimming took off 1 base at V and 6 bases at J, with 12 bases between the two ends. The CDR3 covers 14 residues. CDR1 SGHTA and CDR2 FQGNSA come from the germline V gene. The CDR3 bases are TGTGCCAGCAGCTTAGGTGGCAGGACCTCTGAAGCTTTCTTT. It is translated as CASSLGGRTSEAFF.

This clone is a singleton in its sample. This rearrangement joins TRBV6-5 to TRBJ1-2, with a weak D call TRBD1 (5 bases). This CDR3 is 14 amino acids long. Between the trimmed V and J ends, which lost 4 bases and 4 bases, there was a span of 13 bases. CDR1 and CDR2 from the germline V gene are MNHEY and SVGAGI. The CDR3 sequence: CASSLRGGPYGYTF. CDR3 coding DNA: TGTGCCAGCAGTTTAAGGGGAGGGCCCTATGGCTACACCTTC.

The V call is TRBV7-9, the J call TRBJ1-3, with a weak D call TRBD1 (6 bases). Trimming removed 6 bases from V and 4 bases from J, with 16 bases in between. Germline CDR1 is SEHNR and CDR2 is FQNEAQ (reference sequence). The CDR3 covers 15 residues. The DNA of the CDR3 is TGTGCCAGCAGACGACTACAGGGCGCCGGAAACACCATATATTTT. Protein: CASRRLQGAGNTIYF.

V is TRBV7-9 and J is TRBJ2-1; 10 bases line up with TRBD2. Trimming took 5 bases from V and 7 from J; bases not matched to a gene: 14. The CDR3 length is 17 residues. CDR1 and CDR2 from the germline V gene are SEHNR and FQNEAQ (reference sequence). The CDR3 loop is CASSKFGMGLAKNEQFF. The DNA for the CDR3 is TGTGCCAGCAGCAAATTTGGGATGGGACTAGCGAAAAATGAGCAGTTCTTC.

This sequence joins TRBV28 and TRBJ1-4; tentative D call: TRBD1 (5 bases). Looked up from germline, CDR1 is MDHEN and CDR2 is SYDVKM. The V end was cut by 4 bases, the J end by 5 bases, with 14 bases between. This CDR3 comprises 15 residues. CDR3 sequence (DNA): TGTGCCAGCAGTTCCGCCGGGACGGGGAATGAAAAACTGTTTTTT. As protein: CASSSAGTGNEKLFF.

Comments on this clone: One end of the junction does not line up with germline, which may come from a read error. V gene TRBV7-2 combines with J gene TRBJ2-7, with D possibly matching TRBD1 (6 bases). Looked up from germline, CDR1 is SGHTA and CDR2 is FQGNSA. The CDR3 spans 15 residues. In nucleotides, the CDR3 is TGTGCCAGCAGCTTCGACAGGCAGTCCTCCAACGAGCAGTACTTC. Protein: CASSFDRQSSNEQYF. Supplemented by reference TRBV7-2 and TRBJ2-7, the full variable domain reads GAGVSQSPSNKVTEKGKDVELRCDPISGHTALYWYRQSLGQGLEFLIYFQGNSAPDKSGLPSDRFSAERTGGSVSTLTIQRTQQEDSAVYLCASSFDRQSSNEQYFGPGTRLTVT.

This chain links TRBV5-1 with TRBJ2-1; 14 bases agree with TRBD2. Germline V CDR1 and CDR2: SGHRS, YFSETQ. The CDR3 consists of 18 residues. V was pared by 5 bases and J by 0 bases, with 7 bases of the junction left unmatched. CDR3 DNA: TGCGCCAGCAGTTCCGGGACTAGCGGGGGCAGCTCCTACAATGAGCAGTTCTTC. Amino acid sequence: CASSSGTSGGSSYNEQFF.

The chain uses TRBV18 and TRBJ2-1; D unclear. V shed 2 bases and J shed 5 bases, with 7 bases lying between them. This CDR3 is 13 amino acids long. Germline loops: CDR1 KGHSH, CDR2 LQKENI. For the CDR3, the DNA is TGTGCCAGCTCACCAGGCCAGAACAATGAGCAGTTCTTC. Protein sequence: CASSPGQNNEQFF.

The V gene is TRBV5-4, the J gene TRBJ2-5, with unresolved D. Germline V gene data show CDR1 as SGHNT and CDR2 as YYREEE (reference sequence). The CDR3 has 13 amino acids. The ends were cut back, 7 bases at V and 0 bases at J, with 10 bases in the middle. The CDR3 DNA reads TGTGCCAGCCAACGAGAGTACCAAGAGACCCAGTACTTC. Residues: CASQREYQETQYF.

This clone was detected only once. The rearrangement joins TRBV19 to TRBJ1-6; no firm D call. Trimming removed 2 bases from V and 1 base from J, with 9 bases in between. The length of the CDR3 is 16 residues. The V gene's germline CDR1 is LNHDA and CDR2 SQIVND (reference sequence). CDR3 in DNA: TGTGCCAGTAGTATACAAAGGCGGTCCTATAATTCACCCCTCCACTTT. The encoded protein is CASSIQRRSYNSPLHF.

J is TRBJ2-5 and V is TRBV7-6, with TRBD2 as a possible D gene (6 bases). With 1 base removed from V and 4 bases from J, the gap between germline ends came to 10 bases. The germline CDR1 and CDR2 sequences are SGHVS and FNYEAQ. The CDR3 covers 14 residues. DNA of the CDR3: TGTGCCAGCAGCTTAGACGTGGGGGGAGAGACCCAGTACTTC. It yields the protein CASSLDVGGETQYF. The variable domain in full, with the rest retrieved from reference TRBV7-6 and TRBJ2-5, is GAGVSQSPRYKVTKRGQDVALRCDPISGHVSLYWYRQALGQGPEFLTYFNYEAQQDKSGLPNDRFSAERPEGSISTLTIQRTEQRDSAMYRCASSLDVGGETQYFGPGTRLLVL.

The chain uses TRBV7-9 and TRBJ1-1; 7 bases align to TRBD1. This CDR3 is 11 amino acids long. Per the germline V gene, CDR1 is SEHNR and CDR2 is FQNEAQ (reference sequence). Losses at the gene ends were 5 bases for V and 10 bases for J; bases not matched to a gene: 4. The CDR3: CASSLDRAAFF. CDR3 nucleotides: TGTGCCAGCAGCCTTGACAGGGCAGCTTTCTTT.